These T cell receptor beta chains were read from a single sample in a study of beta chain features in type 1 diabetes. The repertoire was sequenced with immunoSEQ multiplex PCR; TCRdb's copy has only in-frame clones and lacks some. The profile shows a few hundred thousand clones, around 16% of them singletons. The material sequenced was naive CD4+ T cells from blood. Source of these receptors: a woman aged 18-30 years in good health. Both conserved end residues are part of each CDR3. D genes are given only for firm matches. A clone size is listed for some rows: how often the clone was seen (once, few, many), or a class if it is expanded.

.	TRBJ2-5	few	TRBV18	CASSPPNQETQYF	TGTGCCAGCTCACCACCGAATCAGGAGACCCAGTACTTC
TRBD2	TRBJ2-4	few	TRBV29-1	CSVAGGDQGVAKNIQYF	TGCAGCGTAGCGGGGGGGGATCAGGGGGTAGCCAAAAACATTCAGTACTTC
TRBD1	TRBJ1-1	few	TRBV7-9	CASSLDVQGANAFF	TGTGCCAGCAGCTTAGACGTCCAGGGGGCGAATGCTTTCTTT
TRBD2	TRBJ2-7	.	TRBV5-1	CASSLEVSGRALETTQYF	TGCGCCAGCAGCTTGGAGGTTAGCGGGAGGGCCTTGGAGACGACGCAGTACTTC
TRBD1	TRBJ1-3	.	TRBV18	CASSPSTGNSGNTIYF	TGTGCCAGCTCACCCTCGACAGGGAACTCTGGAAACACCATATATTTT
.	TRBJ1-1	.	TRBV5-1	CASSYTGVQLAFF	TGCGCCAGCAGTTACACAGGAGTTCAGCTGGCTTTCTTT
TRBD1	TRBJ2-6	.	TRBV28	CASRLTGRSRGANVLTF	TGTGCCAGCAGGTTGACAGGGCGATCAAGAGGGGCCAACGTCCTGACTTTC
.	TRBJ1-4	.	TRBV28	CASSFLPQFNEKLFF	TGTGCCAGCAGTTTCTTGCCACAATTCAATGAAAAACTGTTTTTT
.	TRBJ2-2	few	TRBV4-1	CASSQTTGYTGELFF	TGCGCCAGCAGCCAAACTACTGGGTACACCGGGGAGCTGTTTTTT
TRBD2	TRBJ2-3	few	TRBV15	CATTKLLAGRTDTQYF	TGTGCCACCACCAAATTACTAGCGGGGCGCACAGATACGCAGTATTTT
TRBD1	TRBJ2-7	.	TRBV2	CASSGQGYEQYF	TGTGCCAGCAGTGGACAGGGCTACGAGCAGTACTTC
.	TRBJ2-7	few	TRBV11-2	CASSRSGLHSYEQYF	TGTGCCAGCAGCCGATCAGGGCTCCACTCCTACGAGCAGTACTTC
.	TRBJ2-7	few	TRBV28	CASSLPGSSYEQYF	TGTGCCAGCAGTTTGCCGGGGTCGTCCTACGAGCAGTACTTC
.	TRBJ2-3	.	TRBV5-4	CASSSSTDTQYF	TGTGCCAGCAGCTCGAGCACAGATACGCAGTATTTT
.	TRBJ2-7	.	TRBV25-1	CASSPQRVPYEQYF	TGTGCCAGCAGTCCCCAGCGGGTCCCCTACGAGCAGTACTTC
.	TRBJ1-1	.	TRBV18	CASSPLAGPRDTEAFF	TGTGCCAGCTCACCACTTGCGGGCCCGCGTGACACTGAAGCTTTCTTT
TRBD2	TRBJ2-7	.	TRBV7-2	CASSPRGTRVNYEQYF	TGTGCCAGCAGCCCTAGGGGGACTAGGGTCAACTACGAGCAGTACTTC
TRBD2	TRBJ2-1	.	TRBV7-2	CAIPPVAGHNEQFF	TGTGCCATCCCGCCGGTAGCGGGACACAATGAGCAGTTCTTC
TRBD2	TRBJ2-3	.	TRBV4-2	CASSLTSGSTDTQYF	TGTGCCAGCAGCCTTACTAGCGGGAGTACAGATACGCAGTATTTT
TRBD2	TRBJ2-7	once	TRBV19	CASSIGGYYEQYF	TGTGCCAGTAGTATCGGGGGGTACTACGAGCAGTACTTC
.	TRBJ2-5	few	TRBV5-4	CASSLAQSRQETQYF	TGTGCCAGCAGCTTGGCCCAATCACGGCAAGAGACCCAGTACTTC
TRBD2	TRBJ2-1	.	TRBV9	CASSVGGTSGNNEQFF	TGTGCCAGCAGCGTAGGAGGAACTAGCGGAAACAATGAGCAGTTCTTC
TRBD2	TRBJ2-3	.	TRBV19	CASSPGTSGSTDTQYF	TGTGCCAGTAGTCCCGGGACTAGCGGGAGCACAGATACGCAGTATTTT
TRBD2	TRBJ2-5	.	TRBV18	CASSPRTSGKETQYF	TGTGCCAGCTCACCTCGGACTAGCGGGAAAGAGACCCAGTACTTC
TRBD2	TRBJ2-3	.	TRBV11-3	CASSFNGRAADTQYF	TGTGCCAGCAGCTTTAACGGGAGGGCGGCAGATACGCAGTATTTT
TRBD1	TRBJ2-5	.	TRBV5-1	CASSLGQGETQYF	TGCGCCAGCAGCTTGGGACAGGGCGAGACCCAGTACTTC
TRBD1	TRBJ2-7	.	TRBV30	CAWSVGTGPHEQYF	TGTGCCTGGAGTGTTGGGACAGGGCCCCACGAGCAGTACTTC
TRBD2	TRBJ2-7	.	TRBV5-1	CASSLASLAGALYEQYF	TGCGCCAGCAGCTTGGCCTCACTAGCGGGAGCCTTATACGAGCAGTACTTC
TRBD1	TRBJ1-5	.	TRBV7-2	CASSLRTGGSNQPQHF	TGTGCCAGCAGCCTCCGGACAGGGGGGAGCAATCAGCCCCAGCATTTT
.	TRBJ2-7	.	TRBV6-6	CASSPVGYEQYF	TGTGCCAGCAGCCCCGTCGGCTACGAGCAGTACTTC
TRBD1	TRBJ1-5	.	TRBV30	CAWSEDRKNQPQHF	TGTGCCTGGAGCGAGGACAGGAAAAATCAGCCCCAGCATTTT
.	TRBJ2-7	few	TRBV28	CASSSATESSYEQYF	TGTGCCAGCAGTTCTGCGACAGAAAGCTCCTACGAGCAGTACTTC
.	TRBJ1-4	few	TRBV11-2	CASSLQGINEKLFF	TGTGCCAGCAGCTTACAGGGTATTAATGAAAAACTGTTTTTT
.	TRBJ2-7	few	TRBV21-1	CASGVSGLAGIYEQYF	TGTGCCAGCGGGGTGAGTGGGCTAGCGGGTATCTACGAGCAGTACTTC
.	TRBJ2-7	once	TRBV28	CASSLSQGRYEQYF	TGTGCCAGCAGTTTATCACAGGGACGGTACGAGCAGTACTTC
TRBD2	TRBJ2-7	.	TRBV29-1	CSVEVPSGSMYEQYF	TGCAGCGTTGAAGTCCCTAGCGGGAGTATGTACGAGCAGTACTTC
.	TRBJ2-7	few	TRBV30	CAWSAEGQRYEQYF	TGTGCCTGGAGTGCCGAAGGACAGCGCTACGAGCAGTACTTC
TRBD2	TRBJ2-1	few	TRBV4-2	CASSQDLAGSSYNEQFF	TGTGCCAGCAGCCAAGATTTAGCGGGAAGCTCCTACAATGAGCAGTTCTTC
TRBD1	TRBJ2-1	.	TRBV14	CASSQGSGQGWNEQFF	TGTGCCAGCAGCCAGGGTTCGGGACAGGGGTGGAATGAGCAGTTCTTC
.	TRBJ1-1	.	TRBV5-1	CASSLATDSVMNTEAFF	TGCGCCAGCAGCTTGGCGACTGACAGTGTGATGAACACTGAAGCTTTCTTT
.	TRBJ2-7	few	TRBV11-2	CASSLEAYRADYEQYF	TGTGCCAGCAGCTTAGAAGCTTACAGGGCCGACTACGAGCAGTACTTC
TRBD1	TRBJ2-2	few	TRBV19	CASSFRGLGGELFF	TGTGCCAGTAGTTTCAGGGGGCTTGGCGGGGAGCTGTTTTTT
.	TRBJ2-3	few	TRBV21-1	CASSKGGGNGDTQYF	TGTGCCAGCAGCAAAGGAGGAGGGAATGGAGATACGCAGTATTTT
.	TRBJ2-5	few	TRBV5-1	CASRGADQQETQYF	TGCGCCAGCAGAGGGGCGGACCAACAAGAGACCCAGTACTTC
.	TRBJ2-7	few	TRBV2	CASSLPSAGLSYEQYF	TGTGCCAGCAGCCTCCCCTCGGCAGGATTATCCTACGAGCAGTACTTC
.	TRBJ1-1	few	TRBV25-1	CASGGLHDGTEAFF	TGTGCCAGCGGAGGACTCCACGATGGCACTGAAGCTTTCTTT
.	TRBJ2-7	.	TRBV29-1	CSVEGRYRYEQYF	TGCAGCGTTGAGGGGAGGTATAGGTACGAGCAGTACTTC
.	TRBJ2-3	few	TRBV7-2	CASSARTSTDTQYF	TGTGCCAGCAGCGCCCGTACTAGCACAGATACGCAGTATTTT
TRBD2	TRBJ2-3	few	TRBV29-1	CSVAAGFPDTQYF	TGCAGCGTCGCAGCGGGATTTCCAGATACGCAGTATTTT
.	TRBJ1-1	few	TRBV7-9	CASSVAQGTGNTEAFF	TGTGCCAGCAGCGTCGCGCAGGGGACGGGGAACACTGAAGCTTTCTTT
TRBD1	TRBJ2-1	few	TRBV5-4	CASSRGQGEQFF	TGTGCCAGCAGCAGGGGACAGGGCGAGCAGTTCTTC
.	TRBJ2-1	.	TRBV4-3	CASSQEAAPFDEQFF	TGCGCCAGCAGCCAAGAGGCCGCACCGTTCGATGAGCAGTTCTTC
.	TRBJ2-2	.	TRBV30	CAWSVFTSTGELFF	TGTGCCTGGAGTGTGTTTACAAGCACCGGGGAGCTGTTTTTT
.	TRBJ1-5	.	TRBV2	CASHSQVSNQPQHF	TGTGCCAGTCATTCCCAGGTTAGCAATCAGCCCCAGCATTTT
.	TRBJ2-1	.	TRBV15	CATSRTSTETYNEQFF	TGTGCCACCAGCAGAACCTCGACAGAGACCTACAATGAGCAGTTCTTC
.	TRBJ1-1	.	TRBV7-9	CASSLQGPVAPEAFF	TGTGCCAGCAGCTTACAGGGGCCCGTAGCCCCTGAAGCTTTCTTT
TRBD1	TRBJ1-1	few	TRBV30	CAWSYRGDTEAFF	TGTGCCTGGAGTTACAGGGGAGACACTGAAGCTTTCTTT
.	TRBJ2-1	.	TRBV29-1	CSVERGSRGTEQFF	TGCAGCGTTGAGAGGGGGAGTAGGGGCACTGAGCAGTTCTTC